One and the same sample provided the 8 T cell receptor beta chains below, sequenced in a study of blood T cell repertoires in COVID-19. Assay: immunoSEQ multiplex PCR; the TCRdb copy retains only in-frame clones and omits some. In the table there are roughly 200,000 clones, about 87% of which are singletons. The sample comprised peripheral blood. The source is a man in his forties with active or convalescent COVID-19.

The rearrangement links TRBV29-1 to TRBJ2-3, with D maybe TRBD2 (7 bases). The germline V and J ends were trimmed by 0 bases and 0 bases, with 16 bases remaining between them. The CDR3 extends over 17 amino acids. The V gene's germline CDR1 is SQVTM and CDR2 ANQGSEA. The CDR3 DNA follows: TGCAGCGTTGAAGATCTTCGGGCGGGGGCCAGCACAGATACGCAGTATTTT. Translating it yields CSVEDLRAGASTDTQYF.

The CDR3 reads CASSLFLQGVTGELFF. Here the CDR3 DNA reads TGTGCCAGCAGCTTGTTTTTACAGGGGGTCACCGGGGAGCTGTTTTTT. This chain uses TRBV5-8 with TRBJ2-2; 8 positions match TRBD1. Germline assignment: CDR1 SGHTS and CDR2 YDEGEE. The length of the CDR3 is 16 residues. The V gene end was trimmed by 1 base and the J gene end by 4 bases; junction bases not matched to a gene: 6. The complete variable domain, with remaining parts taken from reference TRBV5-8 and TRBJ2-2, reads EAGVTQSPTHLIKTRGQQATLRCSPISGHTSVYWYQQALGLGLQFLLWYDEGEERNRGNFPPRFSGRQFPNYSSELNVNALELEDSALYLCASSLFLQGVTGELFFGEGSRLTVL.

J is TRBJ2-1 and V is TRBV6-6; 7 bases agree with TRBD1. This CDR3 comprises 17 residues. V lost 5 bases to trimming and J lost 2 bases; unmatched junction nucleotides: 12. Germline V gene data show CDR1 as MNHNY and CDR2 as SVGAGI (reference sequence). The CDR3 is CASSLLTAGGTYNEQFF. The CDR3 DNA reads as TGTGCCAGCAGTCTACTCACCGCAGGGGGAACCTACAATGAGCAGTTCTTC.

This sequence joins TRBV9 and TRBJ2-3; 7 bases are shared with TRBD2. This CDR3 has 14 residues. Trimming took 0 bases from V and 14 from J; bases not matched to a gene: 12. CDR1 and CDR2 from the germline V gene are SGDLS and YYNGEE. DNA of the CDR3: TGTGCCAGCAGCGTAGCTGGGGAGGGAACCCCGCCGTATTTT. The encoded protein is CASSVAGEGTPPYF.

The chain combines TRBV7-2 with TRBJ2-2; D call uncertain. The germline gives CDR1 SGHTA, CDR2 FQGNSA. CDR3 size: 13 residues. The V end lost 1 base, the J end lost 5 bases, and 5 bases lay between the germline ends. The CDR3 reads CASSLGSTGELFF. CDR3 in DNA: TGTGCCAGCAGCTTAGGGAGTACCGGGGAGCTGTTTTTT.

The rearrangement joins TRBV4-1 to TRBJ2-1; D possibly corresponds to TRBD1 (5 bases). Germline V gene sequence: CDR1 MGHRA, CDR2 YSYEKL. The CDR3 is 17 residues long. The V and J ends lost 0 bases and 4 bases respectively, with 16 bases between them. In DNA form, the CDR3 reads TGCGCCAGCAGCCAAGAATGGTACCCGACAGTATACAATGAGCAGTTCTTC. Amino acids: CASSQEWYPTVYNEQFF.

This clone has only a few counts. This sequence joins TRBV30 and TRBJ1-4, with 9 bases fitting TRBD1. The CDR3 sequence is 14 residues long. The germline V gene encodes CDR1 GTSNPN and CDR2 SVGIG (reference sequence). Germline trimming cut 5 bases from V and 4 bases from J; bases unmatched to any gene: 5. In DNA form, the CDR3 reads TGTGCCTGGGGGACAGGGTCGGGTAATGAAAAACTGTTTTTT. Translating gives CAWGTGSGNEKLFF.

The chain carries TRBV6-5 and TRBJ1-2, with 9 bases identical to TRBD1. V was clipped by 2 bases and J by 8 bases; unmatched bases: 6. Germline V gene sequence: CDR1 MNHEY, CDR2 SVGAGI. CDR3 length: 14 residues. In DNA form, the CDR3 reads TGTGCCAGCAGTTACGCGGACAGGGGAGACGGCTACACCTTC. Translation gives CASSYADRGDGYTF.